This T cell receptor (beta chain) emerged from a study of identical twins. Addition of a universal primer site occurred through template switching, and cDNA carried unique molecular identifiers. Each CDR3 protein is one row after TCRdb ran MiXCR on the 5' RACE reads. The sample lists 420,000 or so distinct CDR3 sequences; around 20% were seen once. This CDR3 is 13 amino acids long. Germline CDR1 MDHEN, CDR2 SYDVKM. Trimming stripped 6 bases from V and 2 bases from J, with 11 bases between. This clonotype was seen more than once but under ten times. The sequence was obtained from a man aged 50-60 years in good health. The genes are TRBV28 and TRBJ2-7; D possibly corresponds to TRBD1 (5 bases). Sequences were obtained from naive T cells sorted from blood. The CDR3 DNA is TGTGCCAGCAGCCCCGAGGACACCTACGAGCAGTACTTC. Translation: CASSPEDTYEQYF.